This passage covers 6 T cell receptor beta chains from one sample sequenced in a study of cytomegalovirus exposure and HLA in healthy donors. The PCR made use of 60 Vbeta and 13 Jbeta primers. Profiling relied on immunoSEQ multiplex PCR, and the TCRdb table lists in-frame clones only, not all of them. The table includes about 120,000 clones, 70% to 75% detected once. Sequenced: PBMCs. These TCRs come from a woman under 30 in good health and CMV-seronegative.

This clone turned up a few times. The chain links TRBV6-5 to TRBJ1-4, with 9 bases that match TRBD1. This CDR3 is 14 amino acids long. J gave up 10 bases and V 6 bases, and 9 bases lay outside the gene matches. CDR1 and CDR2 (germline): MNHEY, SVGAGI. CDR3 amino acids: CASSQEQGARKLFF. In DNA form, the CDR3 reads TGTGCCAGCAGCCAGGAACAGGGGGCCCGAAAACTGTTTTTT.

This clone was observed a single time. This rearrangement joins TRBV19 to TRBJ2-2; TRBD1 agrees at 9 bases. Germline CDR1 LNHDA, CDR2 SQIVND (reference sequence). This CDR3 comprises 16 residues. Germline trimming cut 4 bases from V and 3 bases from J; bases unmatched to any gene: 6. The CDR3 region is CASSKNRGPYTGELFF. The CDR3 nucleotides are TGTGCCAGTAGTAAAAACAGGGGGCCTTACACCGGGGAGCTGTTTTTT. Full variable domain (outside the CDR3, taken from reference TRBV19 and TRBJ2-2): DGGITQSPKYLFRKEGQNVTLSCEQNLNHDAMYWYRQDPGQGLRLIYYSQIVNDFQKGDIAEGYSVSREKKESFPLTVTSAQKNPTAFYLCASSKNRGPYTGELFFGEGSRLTVL.

The CDR3 DNA reads TGTGCCAGCTCCAGCTCCTACGAGCAGTACTTC. This gives the protein CASSSSYEQYF. The chain has TRBV18 and TRBJ2-7; unclear D gene. Germline V gene data show CDR1 as KGHSH and CDR2 as LQKENI. The V and J ends lost 6 bases and 0 bases respectively, with 3 bases between them. The CDR3 length is 11 residues. Full variable domain (missing parts from reference TRBV18 and TRBJ2-7): NAGVMQNPRHLVRRRGQEARLRCSPMKGHSHVYWYRQLPEEGLKFMVYLQKENIIDESGMPKERFSAEFPKEGPSILRIQQVVRGDSAAYFCASSSSYEQYFGPGTRLTVT.

CDR3 in amino acids: CASSPLTDYNEQFF. Written as DNA, the CDR3 is TGTGCCAGCAGTCCCTTGACTGACTACAATGAGCAGTTCTTC. The gene calls are TRBV27 and TRBJ2-1; D is unclear. V lost 5 bases and J lost 3, with 11 bases in between. Germline V gene sequence: CDR1 MNHEY, CDR2 SMNVEV (reference sequence). The CDR3 consists of 14 residues.

V is TRBV7-2 and J is TRBJ2-1; weak D call: TRBD2 (7 bases). The germline V gene encodes CDR1 SGHTA and CDR2 FQGNSA. V shed 7 bases and J shed 2 bases, with 15 bases lying between them. The CDR3 is 15 residues long. CDR3 DNA: TGTGCCAGCACCAAGGGGCGGGGGCCCTACAATGAGCAGTTCTTC. Translation gives CASTKGRGPYNEQFF.

The rearrangement uses TRBV19 and TRBJ1-5; 10 nucleotides match TRBD1. Germline values: CDR1 LNHDA, CDR2 SQIVND (reference sequence). The length of the CDR3 is 15 residues. V shed 9 bases and J 6 bases; nucleotides not matched to a gene: 11. The CDR3 sequence: CARTGQGIRVQPQHF. CDR3 in DNA: TGTGCCAGAACGGGACAGGGGATACGCGTTCAGCCCCAGCATTTT.